Below, 28 T cell receptor beta chains from the same sample are listed, as sequenced in a study of tumor-infiltrating lymphocytes in oesophageal squamous cell carcinoma. MiXCR, run by TCRdb on the PCR reads, gives a single entry per CDR3 protein. The sample has 10,000 to 15,000 distinct CDR3 sequences, roughly 54% seen once; the top ten hold around a third. Specimen: esophageal tumor tissue. The receptors derive from a female donor with esophageal squamous cell carcinoma.

The V and J genes are TRBV7-6 and TRBJ2-1, with unresolved D. Gene TRBJ2-7 matches the end of the DNA better, so the J call may be wrong. Germline-derived CDR1 and CDR2 are SGHVS and FNYEAQ. The length of the CDR3 is 13 residues. The CDR3: CASSLASLGEQYF. The CDR3 nucleotides read TGTGCCAGCAGCTTAGCCTCTCTCGGCGAGCAGTACTTC.

This clonotype was seen many times. The chain couples TRBV28 to TRBJ1-2; TRBD1 aligns across 7 bases. Losses at the gene ends were 4 bases for V and 4 bases for J; bases not matched to a gene: 9. Germline loops: CDR1 MDHEN, CDR2 SYDVKM. The CDR3 covers 15 residues. The CDR3 reads CASSSDDREVYGYTF. Written as DNA, the CDR3 is TGTGCCAGCAGTTCAGACGACAGGGAGGTCTATGGCTACACCTTC.

At least ten counts were recorded for this clonotype. The V and J genes are TRBV5-4 and TRBJ2-7; maybe TRBD1 (6 bases). In germline, CDR1 is SGHNT, CDR2 YYREEE (reference sequence). CDR3 size: 15 residues. Trimming removed 3 bases at V and 4 bases at J, with 17 bases between. CDR3 nucleotide sequence: TGTGCCAGCAGCTCCAGGGGAGCCTCACTATACGAGCAGTACTTC. Translation gives CASSSRGASLYEQYF. Full variable domain (missing parts from reference TRBV5-4 and TRBJ2-7): ETGVTQSPTHLIKTRGQQVTLRCSSQSGHNTVSWYQQALGQGPQFIFQYYREEENGRGNFPPRFSGLQFPNYSSELNVNALELDDSALYLCASSSRGASLYEQYFGPGTRLTVT.

For this clonotype: It is likely a read error, because the conserved phenylalanine at the end of the CDR3 is missing. No DNA is shown, since the ends of the CDR3 on it are uncertain; the CDR3 is the one TCRdb lists. This chain joins TRBV7-4 and TRBJ2-3; TRBD1, as called in the table, went unchecked against the DNA. The CDR3 is made up of 14 amino acids, end residues included. Looked up from germline, CDR1 is SGHVT and CDR2 is SQSDAQ. CDR3 sequence: CASSYRYNEQFFGP.

The chain carries TRBV7-8 and TRBJ2-2; no definite D call. V lost 5 bases and J lost 4, with 17 bases in between. This CDR3 region has 16 residues. Germline loops: CDR1 SGHVS, CDR2 FQNEAQ. The CDR3, as DNA: TGTGCCAGCAGCCCCACCCCGGGTCCGGGCACCGGGGAGCTGTTTTTT. Amino acids: CASSPTPGPGTGELFF.

The V and J genes are TRBV20-1 and TRBJ2-7; D gene uncertain. The germline V gene has CDR1 DFQATT and CDR2 SNEGSKA (reference sequence). V shed 3 bases and J shed 1 base, with 7 bases lying between them. CDR3 length: 12 amino acids. CDR3 amino acids: CSASPISYEQYF. CDR3 nucleotides: TGCAGTGCTAGCCCCATTTCCTACGAGCAGTACTTC.

The rearrangement uses TRBV7-2 and TRBJ2-2; 9 nucleotides line up with TRBD2. There are 14 residues in the CDR3. Germline-derived CDR1 and CDR2 are SGHTA and FQGNSA. With 8 bases clipped from V and 3 bases from J, the junction kept 4 bases outside the gene matches. The CDR3 sequence: CASGRTSDTGELFF. DNA of the CDR3: TGTGCCAGCGGGAGGACTAGCGACACCGGGGAGCTGTTTTTT.

This clonotype has at least ten counts. The gene calls are TRBV12-3 or TRBV12-4 and TRBJ1-1; perhaps TRBD1 as D (5 bases). The V and J ends lost 6 bases and 3 bases respectively, with 17 bases between them. The CDR3 runs 15 residues. For the CDR3, the DNA is TGTGCCAGCAGCACATGGGACGGATCCGACACTGAAGCTTTCTTT. Protein: CASSTWDGSDTEAFF.

CDR3 coding DNA: TGTGCCAGCAGTGAACTAACAGGCGCAACTAATGAAAAACTGTTTTTT. Translating gives CASSELTGATNEKLFF. The chain links TRBV6-1 to TRBJ1-4; maybe TRBD1 (5 bases). CDR1 and CDR2 (germline): MNHNS, SASEGT. The CDR3 runs to 16 residues. V was clipped by 2 bases and J by 0 bases, with 10 bases between them.

The V call is TRBV28, the J call TRBJ2-1; D is uncertain. This CDR3 is built from 16 residues. Between the trimmed V and J ends, which lost 3 bases and 0 bases, there was a span of 12 bases. Germline V gene data show CDR1 as MDHEN and CDR2 as SYDVKM. The CDR3 nucleotides are TGTGCCAGCAGTTTCTATGGTCTGGGCTCCTACAATGAGCAGTTCTTC. Translating gives CASSFYGLGSYNEQFF.

Comment on this clonotype: Since no conserved phenylalanine or tryptophan closes the CDR3, a read error is the likely cause. Because the CDR3's place on the DNA is in doubt, the DNA is left out and the CDR3 is given as listed by TCRdb. The rearrangement uses TRBV7-2 and TRBJ2-3; TRBD2 reflects the table's D call only, with no check against the DNA. In germline, CDR1 is SGHTA, CDR2 FQGNSA. The CDR3 spans 16 amino acids, including both terminal residues. This CDR3 is CASSIGLHNNEQFFGP.

About this clonotype itself: Lacking the conserved final phenylalanine or tryptophan, this CDR3 likely reflects a read error. It is unclear where the CDR3 begins or ends on the DNA, so no DNA is shown, and the CDR3 is as TCRdb lists it. The CDR3 spells CASSPPSAGLLREQYFGS. The chain employs TRBV7-3 and TRBJ2-7; the table names TRBD1, a call not compared with the DNA. Counting both end residues, the CDR3 totals 18 amino acids. The germline V gene has CDR1 SGHTA and CDR2 FQGTGA.

This clonotype was found a few times. Since a much larger clone is just one base distant, this may be a read error. The CDR3 DNA reads TGTGCCAGCAGTCCGGGACTGGCAAATGAGCAGTACTTC. This gives the protein CASSPGLANEQYF. This sequence joins TRBV7-3 and TRBJ2-5; D is possibly TRBD2 (6 bases). From germline, CDR1 is SGHTA and CDR2 FQGTGA. V lost 6 bases to trimming and J lost 11 bases, with 19 bases between them. CDR3 length: 13 residues.

Only a few counts were recorded for this clonotype. The conserved phenylalanine or tryptophan is not found at the CDR3 terminus, so this likely reflects a read error. It is unclear where the CDR3 begins or ends on the DNA, so no DNA is shown, and the CDR3 is as TCRdb lists it. This chain joins TRBV7-9 and TRBJ2-7; TRBD2 is the table's D call and was not checked against the DNA. Germline loops: CDR1 SEHNR, CDR2 FQNEAQ (reference sequence). The length of the CDR3 is 8 amino acids, counting both ends. This CDR3 is CASRWGLS.

This clonotype has just a few counts. This rearrangement joins TRBV7-2 to TRBJ2-3; perhaps TRBD2 as D (6 bases). V was shortened by 9 bases and J by 0 bases, with 13 bases between the two germline ends. The length of the CDR3 is 14 residues. CDR1 is SGHTA, CDR2 FQGNSA, per germline. This CDR3 is CASSRGASTDTQYF. The CDR3 coding sequence is TGTGCCAGTTCCCGCGGGGCTAGCACAGATACGCAGTATTTT.

The CDR3 DNA reads TGTGCCAGCAGCAAAAATCCCGGACAGGGCTACGAGCAGTACTTC. It encodes CASSKNPGQGYEQYF. V is TRBV7-8 and J is TRBJ2-7; 8 bases line up with TRBD1. The CDR3 loop spans 15 amino acids. Per germline, CDR1 SGHVS and CDR2 FQNEAQ. The ends lost 5 bases at V and 3 bases at J; junction bases unmatched: 9. The complete variable domain, with remaining parts taken from reference TRBV7-8 and TRBJ2-7, reads GAGVSQSPRYKVAKRGQDVALRCDPISGHVSLFWYQQALGQGPEFLTYFQNEAQLDKSGLPSDRFFAERPEGSVSTLKIQRTQQEDSAVYLCASSKNPGQGYEQYFGPGTRLTVT.

The chain is built from TRBV25-1 and TRBJ2-3, with D unclear. Trimming removed 8 bases at V and 0 bases at J, with 6 bases between. CDR1 is MGHDK, CDR2 SYGVNS, per germline. The CDR3 spans 12 residues. This CDR3 is CASRASTDTQYF. In DNA form, the CDR3 reads TGTGCCAGCCGAGCTAGCACAGATACGCAGTATTTT.

At least ten counts were recorded for this clonotype. The V call is TRBV28, the J call TRBJ2-1, with 8 positions matching TRBD2. The V segment lost 2 bases and the J segment 8 bases; nucleotides outside the gene matches: 8. The germline gives CDR1 MDHEN, CDR2 SYDVKM. The CDR3 has 15 amino acids. CDR3 region: CASSLPGRGKDEQFF. The CDR3 DNA is TGTGCCAGCAGTTTACCCGGGAGGGGGAAGGATGAGCAGTTCTTC.

This clonotype was detected only a few times. A much more abundant neighbour one base away suggests this may be a read error. This chain joins TRBV6-6 and TRBJ2-1; D gene uncertain. This CDR3 is 13 amino acids long. Trimming removed 3 bases at V and 10 bases at J, with 13 bases between. Per the germline V gene, CDR1 is MNHNY and CDR2 is SVGAGI (reference sequence). The CDR3 loop is CASSYRSSHEQFF. CDR3 sequence (DNA): TGTGCCAGCAGTTATCGTAGTAGCCACGAGCAGTTCTTC.

The chain employs TRBV2 and TRBJ1-2; 10 positions match TRBD1. This CDR3 contains 15 residues. Trimming cost V 6 bases and J 5 bases; bases outside gene matches: 9. Germline assignment: CDR1 SNHLY and CDR2 FYNNEI. CDR3 coding DNA: TGTGCCAGCAGAGCTCCGGGACAGGGGTATTATGGCTACACCTTC. It is translated as CASRAPGQGYYGYTF.

V gene TRBV7-2 combines with J gene TRBJ2-6; 8 bases align to TRBD1. The J call may be wrong; the DNA end is better matched by TRBJ2-7. The CDR3 length is 17 residues. Germline V gene sequence: CDR1 SGHTA, CDR2 FQGNSA. The CDR3 region has the DNA TGTGCCAGCAGCTTAGTTCCAGGGGGCAATATGGGCTACGAGCAGTACTTC. Its translation: CASSLVPGGNMGYEQYF.

In DNA, the CDR3 is TGTGCCAGCAGCTTAGAAGAACCCTACGAGCAGTACTTC. As protein: CASSLEEPYEQYF. V usage is TRBV7-6 and J usage is TRBJ2-5; D call uncertain. The last part of the DNA fits TRBJ2-7 better; the J call may be wrong. Germline-derived CDR1 and CDR2 are SGHVS and FNYEAQ. The CDR3 consists of 13 residues.

The chain joins TRBV7-6 to TRBJ2-5; no definite D call. The DNA end lines up better with TRBJ2-7; the J call may be wrong. This CDR3 spans 13 amino acids. Germline V gives CDR1 SGHVS, CDR2 FNYEAQ. The CDR3 spells CASSLERTYEQYF. CDR3 coding DNA: TGTGCCAGCAGCTTAGAACGGACCTACGAGCAGTACTTC.

This clonotype was observed a few times. The DNA for the CDR3 is TGTGCCAGCAGTTTAGAGGTGGCCCTGGGAAACACCATATATTTT. Its protein product is CASSLEVALGNTIYF. The chain is built from TRBV12-3 or TRBV12-4 and TRBJ1-3; D not certain. CDR3 length equals 15 residues. Trimming took off 1 base at V and 4 bases at J, with 11 bases between the two ends.

This chain links TRBV28 with TRBJ2-3, with a weak D call TRBD2 (6 bases). V was shortened by 1 base and J by 5 bases, with 10 bases between the two germline ends. Germline assignment: CDR1 MDHEN and CDR2 SYDVKM. The CDR3 is made up of 14 amino acids. The CDR3 DNA sequence: TGTGCCAGCAGTTTATCTGTAGCGGAAGATACGCAGTATTTT. Translating gives CASSLSVAEDTQYF.

This clonotype was detected a few times. This chain uses TRBV7-2 with TRBJ2-3, with D uncertain. The V and J ends lost 5 bases and 1 base respectively, with 7 bases between them. Germline loops: CDR1 SGHTA, CDR2 FQGNSA. This CDR3 contains 13 residues. CDR3: CASSPSRTDTQYF. In DNA, the CDR3 is TGTGCCAGCAGCCCTAGTCGCACAGATACGCAGTATTTT.

In this sample, this clonotype turned up many times. The chain carries TRBV27 and TRBJ1-1; tentatively, D is TRBD1 (5 bases). In germline, CDR1 is MNHEY, CDR2 SMNVEV (reference sequence). The CDR3 length is 15 residues. V was shortened by 5 bases and J by 2 bases, with 15 bases between the two germline ends. The CDR3 nucleotides read TGTGCCAGCAGTAAAGGGCCCAGGGTTAACACTGAAGCTTTCTTT. It is translated as CASSKGPRVNTEAFF.

In its sample, this clonotype was seen many times. This chain links TRBV7-9 with TRBJ2-6, with 9 bases lining up with TRBD1. V shed 5 bases and J 0 bases; nucleotides not matched to a gene: 8. Germline V lookup: CDR1 SEHNR, CDR2 FQNEAQ (reference sequence). The CDR3 loop spans 18 amino acids. This CDR3 is CASSGERDRVSGANVLTF. CDR3 DNA: TGTGCCAGCAGCGGAGAACGGGACAGGGTCTCTGGGGCCAACGTCCTGACTTTC.